Given below is one T cell receptor (beta chain) in context. These data originate in a study of regulatory T cells in long-lasting Graves disease. Arm-PCR with iRepertoire HTBI primers amplified the CDR3 regions for these TCR beta libraries. TCRdb ran MiXCR on the multiplex PCR reads and lists one entry per CDR3 protein. Of 540,000 or so distinct CDR3 sequences listed, around an eighth are singletons. CDR3 length equals 15 residues. Trimming took off 3 bases at V and 0 bases at J, with 11 bases between the two ends. Germline CDR1 and CDR2: LNHDA and SQIVND (reference sequence). Time point reported: newly diagnosed GD, antithyroid drugs for less than 3 months. PBMCs provided the RNA from which the TCR library was made. Graves' disease diagnosis used American Thyroid Association guidelines. The data were also submitted as part of a second study, on T cells in Graves' hyperthyroidism and ophthalmopathy.

The specimen comprised peripheral blood mononuclear cells (PBMCs), sampled at new diagnosis, from a patient treated with antithyroid drugs. This chain links TRBV19 with TRBJ1-2; D remains unclear. This receptor was taken from a man younger than 45 with Graves disease. The CDR3 loop reads CASSMNGRANYGYTF. In nucleotides, the CDR3 is TGTGCCAGTAGTATGAACGGCCGAGCTAACTATGGCTACACCTTC.